This entry lists 16 T cell receptor beta chains sequenced from one sample in a study of Graves' ophthalmopathy and Graves' hyperthyroidism. The study amplified TCR beta CDR3 regions using RNA transcripts. Second-round multiplex PCR came after a first-round RT-PCR that employed HTBI primers. TCRdb recomputed calls from the multiplex PCR reads with MiXCR, one row per CDR3 protein. The table shows under 200,000 distinct CDR3 sequences, with 30% to 45% occurring only once. The specimen sequenced was peripheral blood. All receptors derive from a woman in her thirties or forties with Graves' ophthalmopathy.

For this clonotype: Sequence at one end of the junction differs from germline and may be a read error. The chain has TRBV6-1 and TRBJ1-1, with D possibly being TRBD1 (6 bases). CDR3 length: 14 amino acids. The germline V gene has CDR1 MNHNS and CDR2 SASEGT. DNA for the CDR3: TGTGCCAGCAGAGAAGAACAGGGGAACACTGAAGCTTTCTTT. This encodes CASREEQGNTEAFF.

This sequence joins TRBV6-2 or TRBV6-3 and TRBJ2-5; tentatively, D is TRBD2 (6 bases). V was clipped by 6 bases and J by 2 bases, with 22 bases between them. The CDR3 totals 17 residues. Germline CDR1 reads MNHEY; CDR2 reads SVGEGT. The CDR3 DNA follows: TGTGCCAGCAGCCTAACCTCCTCCGGGGGTGGGCAAGAGACCCAGTACTTC. Translating gives CASSLTSSGGGQETQYF.

The chain links TRBV15 to TRBJ2-5; TRBD2 is a possible D gene (7 bases). Germline lookup yields CDR1 LNHNV and CDR2 YYDKDF (reference sequence). Between the trimmed V and J ends, which lost 8 bases and 4 bases, there was a span of 20 bases. This CDR3 has 15 amino acids. CDR3 nucleotides: TGTGCCACCTACCCAGGCGCCGGGGGGCGAGAGACCCAGTACTTC. Encoded protein: CATYPGAGGRETQYF.

This clonotype was counted many times. The chain couples TRBV6-1 to TRBJ2-5, with 7 bases fitting TRBD2. Looked up from germline, CDR1 is MNHNS and CDR2 is SASEGT. The CDR3 loop spans 15 amino acids. Trimming at V came to 0 bases and at J to 2 bases, leaving 3 bases not matched to a gene. This CDR3 reads CASSEAGGRQETQYF. CDR3 bases: TGTGCCAGCAGTGAAGCGGGGGGGAGACAAGAGACCCAGTACTTC.

V gene TRBV28 combines with J gene TRBJ1-2; 9 bases match TRBD1. CDR1 MDHEN and CDR2 SYDVKM come from the germline V gene. The CDR3 has 14 residues. V was clipped by 5 bases and J by 6 bases; unmatched bases: 7. The CDR3 DNA reads TGTGCCAGCAGTCGCCGAGGACAGGGGAATGGCTACACCTTC. Translated: CASSRRGQGNGYTF.

The table lists this clonotype with many counts. The V call is TRBV4-1, the J call TRBJ2-7, with TRBD2 matching over 8 bases. The CDR3 has 15 amino acids. V shed 4 bases, J shed 5 bases, and the junction held 10 bases outside the gene matches. CDR1 and CDR2 (germline): MGHRA, YSYEKL. Written as DNA, the CDR3 is TGCGCCAGCAGCCGGCGGGGGGCGGGGGACAACGAGCAGTACTTC. Residues: CASSRRGAGDNEQYF.

This chain joins TRBV6-2 or TRBV6-3 and TRBJ2-5; D unresolved. Trimming took off 6 bases at V and 4 bases at J, with 12 bases between the two ends. The germline CDR1 and CDR2 sequences are MNHEY and SVGEGT. The CDR3 is 13 residues long. The CDR3 nucleotides read TGTGCCAGCAGCTCGACGGAGACAGAGACCCAGTACTTC. Residues: CASSSTETETQYF.

A word on this clonotype: At one end, the junction sequence differs from germline, possibly due to a read error. The rearrangement uses TRBV28 and TRBJ1-6; no definite D call. Germline V gene sequence: CDR1 MDHEN, CDR2 SYDVKM. The CDR3 sequence is 18 residues long. This CDR3 is CASSPPLGSRTDNTPLHF. The DNA of the CDR3 is TGTGCCAGCAGTCCTCCCCTCGGATCTCGGACGGATAATACACCCCTCCACTTT.

The V and J genes are TRBV6-5 and TRBJ1-6; D is unclear. The CDR3 is 15 residues long. V shed 0 bases and J shed 6 bases, with 9 bases lying between them. CDR1 is MNHEY and CDR2 is SVGAGI in the germline V gene. The CDR3 here is CASSYSGLSNSPLHF. CDR3 DNA: TGTGCCAGCAGTTACTCGGGCCTATCTAATTCACCCCTCCACTTT.

V is TRBV6-1 and J is TRBJ2-7, with TRBD1 matching over 9 bases. CDR1 is MNHNS and CDR2 is SASEGT in the germline V gene. V dropped 6 bases and J dropped 0; count of bases not matched to a gene: 6. CDR3 length: 15 residues. The CDR3: CASSDGQGNSYEQYF. The CDR3 DNA is TGTGCCAGCAGCGATGGACAGGGGAACTCCTACGAGCAGTACTTC.

This rearrangement joins TRBV27 to TRBJ1-1, with a possible D match to TRBD1 (5 bases). Germline V CDR1 and CDR2: MNHEY, SMNVEV (reference sequence). CDR3 size: 14 residues. Trimming stripped 4 bases from V and 5 bases from J, with 14 bases between. As DNA, the CDR3 is TGTGCCAGCAGTTCCCGGGCATGGGGGACTGAAGCTTTCTTT. Protein sequence: CASSSRAWGTEAFF.

This clonotype was detected many times. The V call is TRBV20-1, the J call TRBJ1-1; the D gene is possibly TRBD1 (5 bases). The CDR3 runs 16 residues. Trimming removed 5 bases at V and 0 bases at J, with 19 bases between. Germline V gene lookup returns CDR1 DFQATT and CDR2 SNEGSKA (reference sequence). CDR3 sequence reads: CSADARDSWLNTEAFF. The DNA for the CDR3 is TGCAGTGCTGACGCCCGGGACTCCTGGTTGAACACTGAAGCTTTCTTT.

Many counts were recorded for this clonotype. The CDR3 reads CASSGDTGELFF. In nucleotides, the CDR3 is TGTGCCAGCTCGGGTGACACCGGGGAGCTGTTTTTT. The V call is TRBV18, the J call TRBJ2-2; D uncertain. The CDR3 runs to 12 residues. CDR1 is KGHSH and CDR2 is LQKENI in the germline V gene. Trimming took off 6 bases at V and 3 bases at J, with 5 bases between the two ends.

The sample holds many counts of this clonotype. The V and J genes are TRBV4-1 and TRBJ2-2; maybe TRBD2 (6 bases). Germline CDR1 and CDR2: MGHRA and YSYEKL. This CDR3 is built from 16 residues. Between the trimmed V and J ends, which lost 0 bases and 0 bases, there was a span of 8 bases. Here the CDR3 reads CASSQDGRPNTGELFF. For the CDR3, the DNA is TGCGCCAGCAGCCAAGATGGGAGGCCGAACACCGGGGAGCTGTTTTTT.

This clonotype has just a few counts. This chain uses TRBV28 with TRBJ2-2; 9 bases are a match to TRBD2. Germline V lookup: CDR1 MDHEN, CDR2 SYDVKM. The CDR3 extends over 15 amino acids. The V and J ends lost 6 bases and 4 bases, in that order; junction bases with no gene match: 6. CDR3 protein: CASRGTSIFTGELFF. The CDR3, as DNA: TGTGCCAGCAGGGGGACTAGCATCTTCACCGGGGAGCTGTTTTTT.

At least ten counts were recorded for this clonotype. V usage is TRBV11-2 and J usage is TRBJ2-5, with D perhaps matching TRBD2 (6 bases). V lost 2 bases to trimming and J lost 2 bases, with 12 bases between them. The CDR3 has 15 amino acids. From germline, CDR1 is SGHAT and CDR2 FQNNGV. CDR3 bases: TGTGCCAGCAGCTTAAGGCCTAGCGCTCAAGAGACCCAGTACTTC. It specifies CASSLRPSAQETQYF. Full variable domain (missing parts from reference TRBV11-2 and TRBJ2-5): EAGVAQSPRYKIIEKRQSVAFWCNPISGHATLYWYQQILGQGPKLLIQFQNNGVVDDSQLPKDRFSAERLKGVDSTLKIQPAKLEDSAVYLCASSLRPSAQETQYFGPGTRLLVL.